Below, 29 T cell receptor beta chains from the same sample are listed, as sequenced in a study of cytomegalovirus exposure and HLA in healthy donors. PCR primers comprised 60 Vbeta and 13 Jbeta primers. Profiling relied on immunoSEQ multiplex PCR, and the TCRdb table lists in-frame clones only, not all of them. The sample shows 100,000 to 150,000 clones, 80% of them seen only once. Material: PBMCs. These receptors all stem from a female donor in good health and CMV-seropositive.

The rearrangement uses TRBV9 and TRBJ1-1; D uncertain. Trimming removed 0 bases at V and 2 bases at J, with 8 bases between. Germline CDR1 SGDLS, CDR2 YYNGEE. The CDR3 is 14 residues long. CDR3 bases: TGTGCCAGCAGCGTAGTCCAGAAAAACACTGAAGCTTTCTTT. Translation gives CASSVVQKNTEAFF.

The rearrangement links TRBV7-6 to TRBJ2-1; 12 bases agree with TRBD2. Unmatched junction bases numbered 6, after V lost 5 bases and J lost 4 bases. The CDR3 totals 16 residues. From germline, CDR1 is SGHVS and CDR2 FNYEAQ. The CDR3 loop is CASSPSGTSGYNEQFF. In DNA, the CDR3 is TGTGCCAGCAGCCCCTCCGGGACTAGCGGGTACAATGAGCAGTTCTTC.

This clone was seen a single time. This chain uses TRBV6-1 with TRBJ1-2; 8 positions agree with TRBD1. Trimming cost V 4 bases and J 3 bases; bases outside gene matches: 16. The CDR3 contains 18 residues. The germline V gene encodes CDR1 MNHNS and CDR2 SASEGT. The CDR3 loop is CASSGVRMAGGADYGYTF. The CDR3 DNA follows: TGTGCCAGCAGTGGGGTGCGAATGGCAGGGGGCGCAGACTATGGCTACACCTTC.

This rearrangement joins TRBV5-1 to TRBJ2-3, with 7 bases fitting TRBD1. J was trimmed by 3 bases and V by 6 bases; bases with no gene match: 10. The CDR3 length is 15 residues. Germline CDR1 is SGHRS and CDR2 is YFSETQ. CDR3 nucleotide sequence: TGCGCCAGCACCATGGGACAGATGAGTACAGATACGCAGTATTTT. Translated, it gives CASTMGQMSTDTQYF. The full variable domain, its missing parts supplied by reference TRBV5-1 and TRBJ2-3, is KAGVTQTPRYLIKTRGQQVTLSCSPISGHRSVSWYQQTPGQGLQFLFEYFSETQRNKGNFPGRFSGRQFSNSRSEMNVSTLELGDSALYLCASTMGQMSTDTQYFGPGTRLTVL.

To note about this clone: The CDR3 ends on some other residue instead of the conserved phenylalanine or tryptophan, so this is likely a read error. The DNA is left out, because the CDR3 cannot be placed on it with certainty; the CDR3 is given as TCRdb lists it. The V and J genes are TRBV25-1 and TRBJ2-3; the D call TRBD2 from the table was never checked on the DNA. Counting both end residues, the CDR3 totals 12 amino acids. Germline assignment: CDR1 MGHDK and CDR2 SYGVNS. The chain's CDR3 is CATGMERGGVLI.

In nucleotides, the CDR3 is TGCGCCAGCAGTGGACAGAATGAAAAACTGTTTTTT. Translating gives CASSGQNEKLFF. V is TRBV10-2 and J is TRBJ1-4, with a weak D call TRBD1 (5 bases). The CDR3 length is 12 residues. Germline V gives CDR1 WSHSY, CDR2 SAAADI. The V and J ends lost 4 bases and 5 bases respectively, with 5 bases between them.

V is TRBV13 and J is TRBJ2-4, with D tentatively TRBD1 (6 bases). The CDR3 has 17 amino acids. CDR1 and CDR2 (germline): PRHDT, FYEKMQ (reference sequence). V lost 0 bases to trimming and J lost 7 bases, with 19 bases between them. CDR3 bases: TGTGCCAGCAGCTTAGGGGCAGGCCCTCTAAGGGGGAACATTCAGTACTTC. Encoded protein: CASSLGAGPLRGNIQYF.

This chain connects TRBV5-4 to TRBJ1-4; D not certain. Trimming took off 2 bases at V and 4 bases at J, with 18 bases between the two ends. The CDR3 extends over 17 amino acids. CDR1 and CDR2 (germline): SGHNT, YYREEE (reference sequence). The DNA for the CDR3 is TGTGCCAGCAGCTTAATGTTAGGTCCAGGCCGTAATGAAAAACTGTTTTTT. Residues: CASSLMLGPGRNEKLFF.

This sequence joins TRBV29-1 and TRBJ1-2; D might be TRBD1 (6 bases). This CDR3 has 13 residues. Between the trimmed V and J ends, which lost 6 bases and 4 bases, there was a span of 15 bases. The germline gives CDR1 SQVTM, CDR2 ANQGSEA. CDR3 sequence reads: CSVQQGRGYGYTF. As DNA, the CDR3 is TGCAGCGTACAGCAGGGGCGAGGCTATGGCTACACCTTC.

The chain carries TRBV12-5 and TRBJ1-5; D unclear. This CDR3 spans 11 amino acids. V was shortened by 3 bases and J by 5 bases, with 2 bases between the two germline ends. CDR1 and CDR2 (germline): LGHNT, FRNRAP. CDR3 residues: CASGFDQPQHF. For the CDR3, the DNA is TGTGCTAGTGGTTTCGATCAGCCCCAGCATTTT.

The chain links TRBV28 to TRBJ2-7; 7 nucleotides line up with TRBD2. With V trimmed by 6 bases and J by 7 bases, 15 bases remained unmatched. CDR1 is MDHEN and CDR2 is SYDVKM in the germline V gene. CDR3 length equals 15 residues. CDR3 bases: TGTGCCAGCAGCACATCTGCCTCGGGGGGTAATGAGCAGTACTTC. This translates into CASSTSASGGNEQYF.

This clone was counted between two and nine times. The CDR3 loop is CASSSGQGDEKLFF. The CDR3 DNA follows: TGTGCCAGCAGCTCGGGACAGGGTGATGAAAAACTGTTTTTT. This chain joins TRBV6-1 and TRBJ1-4, with TRBD1 identical over 9 bases. The CDR3 has 14 residues. After removal of 6 bases from V and 6 bases from J, the junction contained 5 bases not matched to a gene. Germline V gene sequence: CDR1 MNHNS, CDR2 SASEGT.

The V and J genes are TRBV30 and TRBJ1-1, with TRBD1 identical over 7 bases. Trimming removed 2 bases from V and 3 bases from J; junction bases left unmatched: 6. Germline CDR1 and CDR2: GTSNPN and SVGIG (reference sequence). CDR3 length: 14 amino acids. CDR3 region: CAWSLTGLDTEAFF. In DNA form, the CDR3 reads TGTGCCTGGAGTTTGACAGGGCTGGACACTGAAGCTTTCTTT.

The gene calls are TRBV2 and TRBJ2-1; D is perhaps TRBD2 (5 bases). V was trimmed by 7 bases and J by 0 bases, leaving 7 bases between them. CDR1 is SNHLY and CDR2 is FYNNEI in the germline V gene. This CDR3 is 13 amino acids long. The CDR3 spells CASNSGSYNEQFF. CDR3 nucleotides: TGTGCCAGCAACAGCGGCTCCTACAATGAGCAGTTCTTC.

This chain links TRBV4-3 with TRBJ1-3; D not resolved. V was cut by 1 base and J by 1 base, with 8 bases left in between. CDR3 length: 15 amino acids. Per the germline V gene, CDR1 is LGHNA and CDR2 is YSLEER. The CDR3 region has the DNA TGCGCCAGCAGCCAAGTCTACGGTTCTGGAAACACCATATATTTT. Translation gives CASSQVYGSGNTIYF.

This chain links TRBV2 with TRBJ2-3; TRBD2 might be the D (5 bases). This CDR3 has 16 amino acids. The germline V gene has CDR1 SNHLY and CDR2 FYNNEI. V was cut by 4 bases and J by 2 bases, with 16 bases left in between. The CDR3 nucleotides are TGTGCCAGCAGTGTAGGAGGACTCCAAGTCACAGATACGCAGTATTTT. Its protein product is CASSVGGLQVTDTQYF. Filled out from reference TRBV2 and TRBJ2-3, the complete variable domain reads EPEVTQTPSHQVTQMGQEVILRCVPISNHLYFYWYRQILGQKVEFLVSFYNNEISEKSEIFDDQFSVERPDGSNFTLKIRSTKLEDSAMYFCASSVGGLQVTDTQYFGPGTRLTVL.

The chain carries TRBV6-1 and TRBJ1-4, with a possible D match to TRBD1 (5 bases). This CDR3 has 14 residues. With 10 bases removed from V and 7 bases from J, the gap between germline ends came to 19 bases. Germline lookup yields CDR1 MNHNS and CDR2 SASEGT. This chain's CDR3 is CATDGGAPVEKLFF. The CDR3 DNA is TGTGCCACCGACGGCGGGGCCCCCGTTGAAAAACTGTTTTTT.

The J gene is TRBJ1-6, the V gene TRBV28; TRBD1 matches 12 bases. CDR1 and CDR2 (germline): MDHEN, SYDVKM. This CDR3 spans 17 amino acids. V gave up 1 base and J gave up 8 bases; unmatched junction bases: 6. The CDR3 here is CASSLLGTGGQDSPLHF. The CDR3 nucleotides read TGTGCCAGCAGTTTATTAGGGACAGGGGGCCAGGATTCACCCCTCCACTTT.

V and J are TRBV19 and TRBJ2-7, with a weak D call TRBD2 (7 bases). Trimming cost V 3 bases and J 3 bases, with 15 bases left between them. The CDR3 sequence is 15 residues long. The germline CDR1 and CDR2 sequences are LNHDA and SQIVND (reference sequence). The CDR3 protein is CASSMTEGGLYEQYF. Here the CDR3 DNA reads TGTGCCAGTAGTATGACCGAGGGGGGGCTCTACGAGCAGTACTTC. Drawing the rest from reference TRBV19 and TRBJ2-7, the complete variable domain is DGGITQSPKYLFRKEGQNVTLSCEQNLNHDAMYWYRQDPGQGLRLIYYSQIVNDFQKGDIAEGYSVSREKKESFPLTVTSAQKNPTAFYLCASSMTEGGLYEQYFGPGTRLTVT.

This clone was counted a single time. The CDR3 spells CASSLAGRDTDTQYF. CDR3 in DNA: TGTGCCAGCAGCCTGGCGGGCAGGGACACAGATACGCAGTATTTT. This sequence joins TRBV5-4 and TRBJ2-3, with D possibly called TRBD1 or TRBD2 (5 bases each). V lost 4 bases to trimming and J lost 2 bases, with 14 bases between them. Per the germline V gene, CDR1 is SGHNT and CDR2 is YYREEE (reference sequence). This CDR3 has 15 amino acids.

CDR3 bases: TGCAGTGCTAGGTCCCAGGCTGAAGCTTTCTTT. It encodes CSARSQAEAFF. This chain joins TRBV20-1 and TRBJ1-1; D call uncertain. V was pared by 3 bases and J by 6 bases, with 8 bases between. CDR1 and CDR2 from the germline V gene are DFQATT and SNEGSKA (reference sequence). The CDR3 has 11 residues.

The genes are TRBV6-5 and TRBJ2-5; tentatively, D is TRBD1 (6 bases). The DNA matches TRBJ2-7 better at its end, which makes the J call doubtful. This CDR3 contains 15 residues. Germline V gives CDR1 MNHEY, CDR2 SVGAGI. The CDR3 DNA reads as TGTGCCAGCAGCCGCCGACAGGATGTACCTTACGAGCAGTACTTC. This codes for CASSRRQDVPYEQYF.

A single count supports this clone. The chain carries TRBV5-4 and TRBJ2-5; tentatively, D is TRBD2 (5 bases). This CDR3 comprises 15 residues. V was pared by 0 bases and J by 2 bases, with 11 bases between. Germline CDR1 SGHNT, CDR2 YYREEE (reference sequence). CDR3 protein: CASSLAGRGQETQYF. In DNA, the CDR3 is TGTGCCAGCAGCTTGGCAGGCCGGGGTCAAGAGACCCAGTACTTC.

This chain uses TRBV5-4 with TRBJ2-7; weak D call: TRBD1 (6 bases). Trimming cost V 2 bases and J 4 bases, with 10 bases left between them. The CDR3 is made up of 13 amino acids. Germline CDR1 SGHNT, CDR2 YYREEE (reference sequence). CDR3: CASSFSQGYEQYF. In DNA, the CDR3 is TGTGCCAGCAGCTTTAGCCAGGGGTACGAGCAGTACTTC.

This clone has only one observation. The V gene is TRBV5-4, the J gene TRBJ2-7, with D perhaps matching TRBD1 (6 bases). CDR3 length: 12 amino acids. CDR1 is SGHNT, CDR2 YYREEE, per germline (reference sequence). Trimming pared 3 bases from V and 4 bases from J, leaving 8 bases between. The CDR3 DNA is TGTGCCAGCAGCTCGGACAGATACGAGCAGTACTTC. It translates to CASSSDRYEQYF.

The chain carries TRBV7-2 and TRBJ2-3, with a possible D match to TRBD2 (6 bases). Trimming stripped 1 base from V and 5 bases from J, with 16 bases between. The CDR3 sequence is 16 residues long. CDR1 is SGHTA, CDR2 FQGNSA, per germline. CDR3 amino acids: CASSLVAGTLGDTQYF. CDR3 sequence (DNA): TGTGCCAGCAGCTTAGTAGCCGGGACTCTTGGAGATACGCAGTATTTT.

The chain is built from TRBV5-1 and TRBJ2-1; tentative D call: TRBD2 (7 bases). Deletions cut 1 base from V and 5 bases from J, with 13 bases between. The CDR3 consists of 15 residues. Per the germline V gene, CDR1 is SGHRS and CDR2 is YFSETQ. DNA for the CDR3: TGCGCCAGCAGCTTGTGGGCGGGGGCAAACAATGAGCAGTTCTTC. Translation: CASSLWAGANNEQFF.

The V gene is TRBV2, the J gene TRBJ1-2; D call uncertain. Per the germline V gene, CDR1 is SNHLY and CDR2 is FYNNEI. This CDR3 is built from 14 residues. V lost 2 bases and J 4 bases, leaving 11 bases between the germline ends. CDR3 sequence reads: CASSELAPSYGYTF. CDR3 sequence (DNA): TGTGCCAGCAGTGAATTAGCACCTTCCTATGGCTACACCTTC.

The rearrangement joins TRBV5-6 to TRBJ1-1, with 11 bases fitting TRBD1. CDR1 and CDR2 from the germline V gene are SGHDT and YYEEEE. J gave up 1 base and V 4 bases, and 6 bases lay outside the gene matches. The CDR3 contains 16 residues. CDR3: CASSPGTGGSNTEAFF. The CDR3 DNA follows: TGTGCCAGCAGCCCTGGGACAGGGGGTTCGAACACTGAAGCTTTCTTT. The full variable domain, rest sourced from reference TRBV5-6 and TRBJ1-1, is DAGVTQSPTHLIKTRGQQVTLRCSPKSGHDTVSWYQQALGQGPQFIFQYYEEEERQRGNFPDRFSGHQFPNYSSELNVNALLLGDSALYLCASSPGTGGSNTEAFFGQGTRLTVV.